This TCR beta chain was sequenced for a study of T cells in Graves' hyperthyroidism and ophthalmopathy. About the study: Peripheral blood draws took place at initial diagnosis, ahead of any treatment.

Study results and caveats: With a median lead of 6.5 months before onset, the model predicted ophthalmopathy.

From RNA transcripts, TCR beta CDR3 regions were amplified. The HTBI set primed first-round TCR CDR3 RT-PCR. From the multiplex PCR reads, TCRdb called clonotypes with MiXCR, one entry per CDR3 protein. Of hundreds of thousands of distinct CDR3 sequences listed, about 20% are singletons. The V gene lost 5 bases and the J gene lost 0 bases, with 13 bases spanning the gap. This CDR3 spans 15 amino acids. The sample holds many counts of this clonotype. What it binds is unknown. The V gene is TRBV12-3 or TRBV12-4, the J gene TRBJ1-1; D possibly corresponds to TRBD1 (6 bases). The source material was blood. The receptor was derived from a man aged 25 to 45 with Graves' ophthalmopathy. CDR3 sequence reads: CASSKGGRVNTEAFF. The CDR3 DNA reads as TGTGCCAGCAGTAAAGGGGGGAGGGTGAACACTGAAGCTTTCTTT.